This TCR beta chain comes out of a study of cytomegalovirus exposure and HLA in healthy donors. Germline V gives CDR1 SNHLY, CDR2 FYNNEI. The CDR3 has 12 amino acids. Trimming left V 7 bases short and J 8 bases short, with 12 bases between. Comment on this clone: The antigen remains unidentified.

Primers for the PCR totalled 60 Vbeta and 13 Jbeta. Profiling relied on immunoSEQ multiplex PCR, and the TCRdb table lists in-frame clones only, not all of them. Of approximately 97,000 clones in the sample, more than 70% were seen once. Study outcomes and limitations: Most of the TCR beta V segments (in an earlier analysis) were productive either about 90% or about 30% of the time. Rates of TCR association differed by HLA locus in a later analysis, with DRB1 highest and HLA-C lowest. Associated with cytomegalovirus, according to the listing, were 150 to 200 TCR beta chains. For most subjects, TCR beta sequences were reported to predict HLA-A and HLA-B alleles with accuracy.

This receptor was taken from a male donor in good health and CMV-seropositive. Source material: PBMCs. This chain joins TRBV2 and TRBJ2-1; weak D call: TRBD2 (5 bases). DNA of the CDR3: TGTGCCAGCAATCGAGGGATCGATGAGCAGTTCTTC. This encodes CASNRGIDEQFF. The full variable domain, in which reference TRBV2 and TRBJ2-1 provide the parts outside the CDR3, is EPEVTQTPSHQVTQMGQEVILRCVPISNHLYFYWYRQILGQKVEFLVSFYNNEISEKSEIFDDQFSVERPDGSNFTLKIRSTKLEDSAMYFCASNRGIDEQFFGPGTRLTVL.